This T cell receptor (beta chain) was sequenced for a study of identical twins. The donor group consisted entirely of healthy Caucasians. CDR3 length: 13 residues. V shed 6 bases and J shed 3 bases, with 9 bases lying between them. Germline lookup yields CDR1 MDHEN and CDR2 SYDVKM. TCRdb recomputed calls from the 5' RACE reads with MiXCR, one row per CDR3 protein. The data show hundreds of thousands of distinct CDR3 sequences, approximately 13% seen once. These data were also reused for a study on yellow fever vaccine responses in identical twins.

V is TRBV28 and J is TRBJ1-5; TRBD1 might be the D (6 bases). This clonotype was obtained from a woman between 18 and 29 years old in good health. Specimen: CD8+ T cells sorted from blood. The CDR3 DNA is TGTGCCAGCAGAGGGGGGATCAATCAGCCCCAGCATTTT. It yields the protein CASRGGINQPQHF.